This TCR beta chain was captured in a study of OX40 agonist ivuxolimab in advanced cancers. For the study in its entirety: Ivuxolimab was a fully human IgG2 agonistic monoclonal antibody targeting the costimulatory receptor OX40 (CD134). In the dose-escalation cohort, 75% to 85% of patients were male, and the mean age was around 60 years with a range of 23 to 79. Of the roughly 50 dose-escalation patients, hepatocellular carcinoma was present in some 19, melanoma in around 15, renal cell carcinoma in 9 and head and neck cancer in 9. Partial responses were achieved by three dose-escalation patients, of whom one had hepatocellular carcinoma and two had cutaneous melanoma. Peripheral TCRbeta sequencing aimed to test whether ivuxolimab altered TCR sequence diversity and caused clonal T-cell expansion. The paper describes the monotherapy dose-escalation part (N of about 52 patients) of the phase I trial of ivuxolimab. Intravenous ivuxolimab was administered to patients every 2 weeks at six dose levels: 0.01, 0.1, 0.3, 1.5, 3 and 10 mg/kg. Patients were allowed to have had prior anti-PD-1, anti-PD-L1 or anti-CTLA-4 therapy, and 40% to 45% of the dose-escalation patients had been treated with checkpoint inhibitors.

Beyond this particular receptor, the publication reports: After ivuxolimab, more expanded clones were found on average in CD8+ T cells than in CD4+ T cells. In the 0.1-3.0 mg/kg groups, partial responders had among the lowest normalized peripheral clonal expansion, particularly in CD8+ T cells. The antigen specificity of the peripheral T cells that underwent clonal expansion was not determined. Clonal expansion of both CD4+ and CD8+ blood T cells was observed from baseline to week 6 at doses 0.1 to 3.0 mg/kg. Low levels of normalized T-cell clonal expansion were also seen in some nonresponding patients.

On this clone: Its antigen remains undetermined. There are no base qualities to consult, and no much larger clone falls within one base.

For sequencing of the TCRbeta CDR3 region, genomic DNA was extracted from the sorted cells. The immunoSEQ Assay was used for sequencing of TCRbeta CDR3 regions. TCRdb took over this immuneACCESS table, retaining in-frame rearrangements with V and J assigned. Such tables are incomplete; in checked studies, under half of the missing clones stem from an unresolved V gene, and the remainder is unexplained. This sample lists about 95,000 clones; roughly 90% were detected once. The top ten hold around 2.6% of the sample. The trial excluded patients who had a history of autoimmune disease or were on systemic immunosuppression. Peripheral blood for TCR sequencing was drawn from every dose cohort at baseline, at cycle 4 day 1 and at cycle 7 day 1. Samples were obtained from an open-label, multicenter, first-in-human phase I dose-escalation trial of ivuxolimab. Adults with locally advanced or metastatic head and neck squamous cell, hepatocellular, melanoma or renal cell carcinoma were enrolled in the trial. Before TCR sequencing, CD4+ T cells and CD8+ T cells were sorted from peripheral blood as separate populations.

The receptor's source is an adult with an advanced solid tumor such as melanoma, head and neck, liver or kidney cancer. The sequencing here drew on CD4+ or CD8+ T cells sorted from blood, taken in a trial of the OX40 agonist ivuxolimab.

The sequenced DNA: TGTGCCAGCAGTCCCTTCGGGAATGGCTACACCTTC. It specifies CASSPFGNGYTF. The chain joins TRBV6-5 to TRBJ1-2; no D gene can be assigned with confidence. V is shortened by 5 bases, J by 6 bases, and the region joining them spans 10 bases. CDR1 and CDR2 (MNHEY, SVGAGI) derive from the germline V gene. From the cysteine up to the phenylalanine, the CDR3 has a length of 12 residues. Left in the record is the CDR3 DNA by itself, 36 bases read in frame from the first base.